This T cell receptor (beta chain) was captured in a study of CD8+ T cells in alopecia areata. RNA was isolated and reverse transcribed to cDNA, the sequencing template. The table came from immunoSEQ multiplex PCR; TCRdb's copy has only in-frame clones and leaves some out. This table holds 170,000 or so clones, 59% found once. Between the trimmed V and J ends, which lost 3 bases and 2 bases, there was a span of 14 bases. Germline CDR1 and CDR2: SGHRS and YFSETQ. The CDR3 has 15 residues. The V and J genes are TRBV5-1 and TRBJ2-5; the D call may be TRBD1 or TRBD2 (5 bases each). The input for sequencing was CD4+ T cells sorted from blood, taken at week 0. The TCR originated in a human donor with alopecia areata. CDR3: CASSYLGTTQETQYF. The CDR3 bases are TGCGCCAGCAGCTACCTCGGGACGACTCAAGAGACCCAGTACTTC.